A single sample gave rise to the 11 T cell receptor beta chains below, sequenced in a study of T-cell reconstitution after alpha-beta-depleted transplantation in children. As it was prepared, the TCRbeta library received unique molecular identifiers. TCRdb re-derived calls from the PCR reads in MiXCR, one entry per CDR3 protein. The sample includes 500,000 to 750,000 distinct CDR3 sequences, 25% to 30% seen only once; the top ten take about 35%. The starting material was PBMCs, obtained before TCRalphabeta/CD19-depleted stem cell transplant. Every receptor here comes from a boy under two years old with Wiskott-Aldrich syndrome, due to receive a stem cell transplant.

The V gene is TRBV20-1, the J gene TRBJ1-3; the D is unclear. Germline values: CDR1 DFQATT, CDR2 SNEGSKA (reference sequence). V was clipped by 3 bases and J by 0 bases, with 3 bases between them. CDR3 length: 12 residues. Here the CDR3 DNA reads TGCAGTGCTAGTTACTCTGGAAACACCATATATTTT. This gives the protein CSASYSGNTIYF.

This clonotype was counted between two and nine times. J is TRBJ2-3 and V is TRBV10-2; no clear D gene. V was pared by 6 bases and J by 0 bases, with 10 bases between. Germline V gives CDR1 WSHSY, CDR2 SAAADI. The CDR3 covers 14 residues. The CDR3 is CASSRATSTDTQYF. In nucleotides, the CDR3 is TGCGCCAGCAGCCGGGCTACTAGCACAGATACGCAGTATTTT.

The rearrangement links TRBV10-3 to TRBJ1-1, with D possibly being TRBD1 (5 bases). The germline gives CDR1 ENHRY, CDR2 SYGVKD. The V and J ends lost 8 bases and 4 bases respectively, with 14 bases between them. The CDR3 runs to 13 residues. CDR3 region: CAIGHGGGTEAFF. The CDR3 nucleotides read TGTGCCATCGGCCACGGGGGGGGCACTGAAGCTTTCTTT.

This clonotype was detected only a few times. The CDR3 loop reads CASSLSRGDYTGELFF. CDR3 sequence (DNA): TGTGCCAGCAGTTTATCCCGCGGAGACTACACCGGGGAGCTGTTTTTT. V is TRBV12-3 or TRBV12-4 and J is TRBJ2-2; D remains ambiguous. The length of the CDR3 is 16 residues. Trimming took 2 bases from V and 3 from J, leaving 13 bases between them.

This clonotype was counted between two and nine times. The chain combines TRBV3-1 with TRBJ1-6, with 8 bases lining up with TRBD1. Trimming cost V 1 base and J 6 bases; bases outside gene matches: 2. Germline CDR1 LGHDT, CDR2 YNNKEL (reference sequence). This CDR3 has 15 amino acids. The CDR3 here is CASSQGGQGNSPLHF. The CDR3 DNA is TGTGCCAGCAGCCAAGGAGGACAGGGTAATTCACCCCTCCACTTT. Together with reference TRBV3-1 and TRBJ1-6, the CDR3 gives the full variable domain: DTAVSQTPKYLVTQMGNDKSIKCEQNLGHDTMYWYKQDSKKFLKIMFSYNNKELIINETVPNRFSPKSPDKAHLNLHINSLELGDSAVYFCASSQGGQGNSPLHFGNGTRLTVT.

This clonotype has only a few counts. V gene TRBV29-1 combines with J gene TRBJ2-2; tentatively, D is TRBD2 (6 bases). The ends were cut back, 0 bases at V and 7 bases at J, with 12 bases in the middle. Germline values: CDR1 SQVTM, CDR2 ANQGSEA. This CDR3 is built from 14 residues. CDR3 DNA: TGCAGCGTTGAAGAACGGATGCGGGGCGGGGAGCTGTTTTTT. It translates to CSVEERMRGGELFF.

This clonotype has just a few counts. The chain carries TRBV9 and TRBJ2-1; 9 bases agree with TRBD2. With V trimmed by 0 bases and J by 1 base, 2 bases remained unmatched. The CDR3 sequence is 16 residues long. The germline CDR1 and CDR2 sequences are SGDLS and YYNGEE. DNA for the CDR3: TGTGCCAGCAGCGTAGGCGGGAGGGGATCCTACAATGAGCAGTTCTTC. Amino acid sequence: CASSVGGRGSYNEQFF.

The chain uses TRBV18 and TRBJ1-1; the D is unclear. The V and J ends lost 0 bases and 5 bases respectively, with 13 bases between them. Per germline, CDR1 KGHSH and CDR2 LQKENI. The CDR3 has 15 residues. This CDR3 is CASSPPTGVSTEAFF. In DNA, the CDR3 is TGTGCCAGCTCACCACCTACGGGAGTTTCGACTGAAGCTTTCTTT.

This chain joins TRBV19 and TRBJ2-1, with 7 nucleotides matching TRBD1. The CDR3 spans 15 residues. Germline CDR1 LNHDA, CDR2 SQIVND (reference sequence). V was pared by 7 bases and J by 0 bases, with 6 bases of the junction left unmatched. The CDR3 region has the DNA TGTGCCAGTAAGACAGGGTCCAGCTCCTACAATGAGCAGTTCTTC. Residues: CASKTGSSSYNEQFF.

In its sample, this clonotype was seen a few times. V is TRBV20-1 and J is TRBJ2-7, with 8 nucleotides matching TRBD1. CDR1 is DFQATT, CDR2 SNEGSKA, per germline (reference sequence). This CDR3 comprises 15 residues. J gave up 1 base and V 0 bases, and 5 bases lay outside the gene matches. The CDR3 sequence: CSARDVDRASYEQYF. CDR3 sequence (DNA): TGCAGTGCTAGAGATGTGGACAGGGCTTCCTACGAGCAGTACTTC.

This clonotype was observed a handful of times. The chain uses TRBV12-3 or TRBV12-4 and TRBJ1-2; D is uncertain. The germline V and J ends were trimmed by 3 bases and 2 bases, with 13 bases remaining between them. CDR3 length: 15 residues. CDR3 loop: CASSFGGGSNYGYTF. The CDR3 DNA follows: TGTGCCAGCAGTTTTGGTGGAGGGAGCAACTATGGCTACACCTTC.